The 18 T cell receptor beta chains given below trace back to one sample, sequenced in a study of early T cells in non-severe SARS-CoV-2 infection. Each CDR3 protein is one row after TCRdb ran MiXCR on the 5' RACE reads. The table includes about 77,000 distinct CDR3 sequences, 5% detected once. Specimen: whole blood, collected at baseline. The receptors originated from an adult who was a healthcare worker with PCR-confirmed SARS-CoV-2 infection or an uninfected control (not recorded which).

This clonotype was seen a handful of times. The V call is TRBV12-3 or TRBV12-4, the J call TRBJ2-1; TRBD2 matches at 8 bases. CDR3 length: 15 residues. V shed 6 bases, J shed 6 bases, and the junction held 10 bases outside the gene matches. For the CDR3, the DNA is TGTGCCAGCAGCACCGGACTAGCATCGGTCAATGAGCAGTTCTTC. This codes for CASSTGLASVNEQFF.

Many counts were recorded for this clonotype. V gene TRBV7-2 combines with J gene TRBJ2-1; 11 positions match TRBD2. Germline V gene data show CDR1 as SGHTA and CDR2 as FQGNSA. This CDR3 has 17 amino acids. Germline trimming cut 1 base from V and 7 bases from J; bases unmatched to any gene: 9. The CDR3 bases are TGTGCCAGCAGCTTAGGACTAGCGGGATGGGTTCAGAATGAGCAGTTCTTC. Translated: CASSLGLAGWVQNEQFF.

This clonotype was detected a few times. The chain links TRBV7-9 to TRBJ1-1; D uncertain. The CDR3 contains 13 residues. CDR1 SEHNR and CDR2 FQNEAQ come from the germline V gene (reference sequence). Trimming pared 3 bases from V and 6 bases from J, leaving 11 bases between. CDR3 nucleotide sequence: TGTGCCAGCAGCTTGGCGGTTACGGCTGAAGCTTTCTTT. Protein: CASSLAVTAEAFF.

This clonotype was counted at least ten times. The chain joins TRBV20-1 to TRBJ1-1, with unresolved D. The CDR3 runs to 9 residues. Germline CDR1 and CDR2: DFQATT and SNEGSKA (reference sequence). The V end was cut by 6 bases, the J end by 11 bases, with 10 bases between. The CDR3 here is CSAGTRAFF. The CDR3 bases are TGCAGTGCCGGAACAAGGGCTTTCTTT.

The sample holds many counts of this clonotype. The CDR3: CASQPQAGESDTQYF. The CDR3 DNA reads as TGTGCTAGCCAGCCCCAAGCGGGAGAAAGTGATACGCAGTATTTT. This chain joins TRBV6-6 and TRBJ2-3; 8 bases align to TRBD2. The CDR3 extends over 15 amino acids. Germline lookup yields CDR1 MNHNY and CDR2 SVGAGI (reference sequence).

In DNA, the CDR3 is TGCAGTGCGTCCCGGGACATTACCTACGAGCAGTACTTC. This encodes CSASRDITYEQYF. J is TRBJ2-7 and V is TRBV20-1; D possibly corresponds to TRBD1 (6 bases). The CDR3 contains 13 residues. From germline, CDR1 is DFQATT and CDR2 SNEGSKA (reference sequence). The ends were cut back, 6 bases at V and 2 bases at J, with 14 bases in the middle.

This clonotype appeared a few times. The rearrangement links TRBV6-5 to TRBJ2-7; 7 bases are a match to TRBD1. Germline loops: CDR1 MNHEY, CDR2 SVGAGI. The V segment lost 6 bases and the J segment 4 bases; nucleotides outside the gene matches: 6. CDR3 size: 13 residues. The CDR3 nucleotides read TGTGCCAGCAGGAGAACACAGGGGTACGAGCAGTACTTC. Encoded protein: CASRRTQGYEQYF.

J is TRBJ1-6 and V is TRBV7-2; a possible D gene is TRBD1 (6 bases). The germline V gene encodes CDR1 SGHTA and CDR2 FQGNSA. This CDR3 comprises 16 residues. The V and J ends lost 5 bases and 1 base respectively, with 12 bases between them. CDR3 in DNA: TGTGCCAGCAGCATCACGGGGGCTTCCTATAATTCACCCCTCCACTTT. This sequence encodes CASSITGASYNSPLHF.

This clonotype was recorded a few times. This rearrangement joins TRBV5-6 to TRBJ2-1; 13 bases agree with TRBD2. V lost 3 bases to trimming and J lost 7 bases; unmatched junction nucleotides: 1. Germline V gene sequence: CDR1 SGHDT, CDR2 YYEEEE. The CDR3 totals 14 residues. The CDR3 protein is CASSWTSGSNEQFF. Here the CDR3 DNA reads TGTGCCAGCAGCTGGACTAGCGGGAGTAATGAGCAGTTCTTC.

This clonotype was detected only a few times. The chain is built from TRBV2 and TRBJ1-5; D is unclear. V lost 3 bases and J lost 6, with 6 bases in between. The CDR3 contains 12 residues. Per germline, CDR1 SNHLY and CDR2 FYNNEI. The CDR3 spells CASSEWAQPQHF. The CDR3 bases are TGTGCCAGCAGTGAGTGGGCTCAGCCCCAGCATTTT.

This clonotype was seen repeatedly, ten times or more. The CDR3 nucleotides read TGCAGCGTAGGAGCAGATACGCAGTATTTT. This translates into CSVGADTQYF. The V and J genes are TRBV29-1 and TRBJ2-3; D ambiguous. CDR1 is SQVTM and CDR2 is ANQGSEA in the germline V gene. Between the trimmed V and J ends, which lost 6 bases and 4 bases, there was a span of 5 bases. This CDR3 is 10 amino acids long.

This clonotype appeared a few times. The chain joins TRBV14 to TRBJ2-3; D may be TRBD2 (6 bases). Germline CDR1 SGHDN, CDR2 FVKESK. V lost 2 bases and J lost 4, with 16 bases in between. CDR3 length: 16 residues. The CDR3 DNA reads as TGTGCCAGCAGCCAATTTGGAGGGGCCGAGGCAGATACGCAGTATTTT. Translation gives CASSQFGGAEADTQYF.

This clonotype was picked up many times. This rearrangement joins TRBV6-5 to TRBJ2-3; the match to TRBD2 covers 8 bases. The CDR3 has 15 amino acids. V gave up 4 bases and J gave up 4 bases; unmatched junction bases: 7. Germline CDR1 MNHEY, CDR2 SVGAGI. CDR3 bases: TGTGCCAGCAGTTGGGCGGGAGGCCCGGCAGATACGCAGTATTTT. It specifies CASSWAGGPADTQYF.

This clonotype appeared a few times. This rearrangement joins TRBV7-9 to TRBJ2-7, with 12 bases identical to TRBD2. Unmatched junction bases numbered 4, after V lost 1 base and J lost 6 bases. Germline loops: CDR1 SEHNR, CDR2 FQNEAQ (reference sequence). The CDR3 is made up of 15 amino acids. For the CDR3, the DNA is TGTGCCAGCAGCTTAGGACTAGCGGGAGTGGGCGAGCAGTACTTC. Translated, it gives CASSLGLAGVGEQYF.

The gene calls are TRBV6-1 and TRBJ2-1; 11 positions match TRBD2. Germline CDR1 reads MNHNS; CDR2 reads SASEGT. The CDR3 is 15 residues long. V shed 6 bases and J 8 bases; nucleotides not matched to a gene: 9. This CDR3 reads CASRSTSGSAHEQFF. CDR3 bases: TGTGCCAGCAGGTCAACTAGCGGGAGCGCCCATGAGCAGTTCTTC.

This clonotype was seen more than once but under ten times. This rearrangement joins TRBV20-1 to TRBJ2-2; 14 nucleotides line up with TRBD2. The CDR3 consists of 17 residues. CDR1 DFQATT and CDR2 SNEGSKA come from the germline V gene (reference sequence). Losses at the gene ends were 2 bases for V and 5 bases for J; bases not matched to a gene: 7. As DNA, the CDR3 is TGCAGTGCTAGACCCGGGACTAGCGGGAGAAGGACCGGGGAGCTGTTTTTT. Its protein is CSARPGTSGRRTGELFF.

V gene TRBV27 combines with J gene TRBJ2-2, with D possibly matching TRBD1 (6 bases). This CDR3 contains 16 residues. From germline, CDR1 is MNHEY and CDR2 SMNVEV (reference sequence). V lost 3 bases to trimming and J lost 2 bases, with 13 bases between them. The CDR3, as DNA: TGTGCCAGCAGTTTCTCAGGGGCCAGTAACACCGGGGAGCTGTTTTTT. Its protein is CASSFSGASNTGELFF.

This clonotype was detected a few times. This chain uses TRBV18 with TRBJ2-5; 7 bases align to TRBD1. The CDR3 length is 14 residues. The V gene end was trimmed by 2 bases and the J gene end by 4 bases; junction bases not matched to a gene: 4. Germline CDR1 reads KGHSH; CDR2 reads LQKENI. For the CDR3, the DNA is TGTGCCAGCTCACCATCAGGGGGAGCAGAGACCCAGTACTTC. The encoded protein is CASSPSGGAETQYF.